The 22 T cell receptor beta chains below were found in one sample sequenced in a study of blood T cell repertoires in COVID-19. Repertoires were generated with immunoSEQ multiplex PCR, while TCRdb's copy carries only in-frame clones and drops some. The sample carries some 31,000 clones, approximately 86% recorded once. What was sequenced was peripheral blood. Source of these receptors: a human donor in a cohort sampled during active COVID-19. The donor label of this sample is uncertain.

V and J are TRBV7-6 and TRBJ1-4; D is ambiguous. The CDR3 extends over 14 amino acids. V was shortened by 2 bases and J by 3 bases, with 7 bases between the two germline ends. CDR1 is SGHVS and CDR2 is FNYEAQ in the germline V gene. In nucleotides, the CDR3 is TGTGCCAGCAGCTTAAGCGTAGCTAATGAAAAACTGTTTTTT. It yields the protein CASSLSVANEKLFF.

This chain uses TRBV5-4 with TRBJ2-3; a weak D match, TRBD2 (5 bases). The CDR3 consists of 14 residues. With 3 bases removed from V and 5 bases from J, the gap between germline ends came to 13 bases. The germline gives CDR1 SGHNT, CDR2 YYREEE (reference sequence). CDR3 sequence reads: CASSSRTAKDTQYF. The CDR3 DNA is TGTGCCAGCAGCTCCCGGACTGCCAAAGATACGCAGTATTTT.

This chain joins TRBV7-9 and TRBJ2-2; 9 bases line up with TRBD1. CDR1 and CDR2 from the germline V gene are SEHNR and FQNEAQ (reference sequence). J lost 3 bases, V lost 1 base, and 12 bases had no gene match. The CDR3 covers 19 residues. The CDR3 DNA reads TGTGCCAGCAGCTTAGAAGATTTCGGGGACAGGGTTGACACCGGGGAGCTGTTTTTT. This encodes CASSLEDFGDRVDTGELFF.

The V call is TRBV5-1, the J call TRBJ2-3; TRBD1 agrees at 10 bases. The length of the CDR3 is 15 residues. The germline CDR1 and CDR2 sequences are SGHRS and YFSETQ. V gave up 0 bases and J gave up 5 bases; unmatched junction bases: 3. CDR3 in amino acids: CASSLGGTGEDTQYF. The CDR3, as DNA: TGCGCCAGCAGCTTGGGCGGGACAGGGGAAGATACGCAGTATTTT.

The chain combines TRBV6-1 with TRBJ2-5; weak D call: TRBD1 (5 bases). The CDR3 consists of 12 residues. Trimming pared 3 bases from V and 3 bases from J, leaving 5 bases between. CDR1 is MNHNS, CDR2 SASEGT, per germline. Here the CDR3 DNA reads TGTGCCAGCAGTGACAGGGAAGAGACCCAGTACTTC. Its translation is CASSDREETQYF.

The chain couples TRBV7-9 to TRBJ2-7, with TRBD1 matching over 8 bases. The germline CDR1 and CDR2 sequences are SEHNR and FQNEAQ (reference sequence). CDR3 length: 14 amino acids. With 5 bases clipped from V and 3 bases from J, the junction kept 6 bases outside the gene matches. The chain's CDR3 is CASSPGQVFYEQYF. The CDR3 bases are TGTGCCAGCAGCCCGGGACAGGTATTCTACGAGCAGTACTTC.

V usage is TRBV5-4 and J usage is TRBJ1-2; D is uncertain. From germline, CDR1 is SGHNT and CDR2 YYREEE (reference sequence). Between the trimmed V and J ends, which lost 4 bases and 3 bases, there was a span of 13 bases. CDR3 length: 14 amino acids. DNA for the CDR3: TGTGCCAGCAGCACCGGAGGAGTGGACTATGGCTACACCTTC. Translating it yields CASSTGGVDYGYTF.

This chain links TRBV18 with TRBJ2-7, with 10 bases lining up with TRBD2. J was trimmed by 6 bases and V by 3 bases; bases with no gene match: 2. The CDR3 is made up of 13 amino acids. The germline CDR1 and CDR2 sequences are KGHSH and LQKENI. DNA for the CDR3: TGTGCCAGCTCACCCCGGACTAGCGGCGAGCAGTACTTC. Protein sequence: CASSPRTSGEQYF.

The V and J genes are TRBV5-1 and TRBJ2-5; the D gene is possibly TRBD2 (6 bases). Germline V lookup: CDR1 SGHRS, CDR2 YFSETQ. The ends were cut back, 0 bases at V and 7 bases at J, with 13 bases in the middle. The CDR3 runs to 14 residues. CDR3 DNA: TGCGCCAGCAGCTTGGCGAGCCAAGCGGGGACCCAGTACTTC. Protein product: CASSLASQAGTQYF.

This chain joins TRBV4-1 and TRBJ2-7; 10 bases are shared with TRBD1. Looked up from germline, CDR1 is MGHRA and CDR2 is YSYEKL. The CDR3 is 17 residues long. Trimming took 3 bases from V and 5 from J; bases not matched to a gene: 13. CDR3 coding DNA: TGCGCCAGCAGCCAGTTTTCCGCGACAGGGGGCCTCGACGAGCAGTACTTC. Translation: CASSQFSATGGLDEQYF.

The chain has TRBV6-5 and TRBJ2-7; weak D call: TRBD2 (6 bases). CDR3 size: 14 residues. Germline V CDR1 and CDR2: MNHEY, SVGAGI. V dropped 6 bases and J dropped 2 bases, with 14 bases sitting between them. This CDR3 reads CASSYQGGTYEQYF. The CDR3, as DNA: TGTGCCAGCAGCTACCAGGGCGGGACCTACGAGCAGTACTTC.

The chain carries TRBV4-1 and TRBJ1-3; D is unresolved. V was pared by 2 bases and J by 0 bases, with 8 bases between. The CDR3 contains 15 residues. The germline V gene encodes CDR1 MGHRA and CDR2 YSYEKL. The CDR3 sequence is CASSQRGLSGNTIYF. Written as DNA, the CDR3 is TGCGCCAGCAGCCAACGCGGTCTCTCTGGAAACACCATATATTTT.

This clone has only one observation. The chain carries TRBV2 and TRBJ2-1, with 10 bases lining up with TRBD1. Unmatched junction bases numbered 3, after V lost 4 bases and J lost 9 bases. The CDR3 runs 13 residues. Per germline, CDR1 SNHLY and CDR2 FYNNEI. The CDR3 DNA sequence: TGTGCCAGCAGTGGACAGGGGGCGGGTGAGCAGTTCTTC. This sequence encodes CASSGQGAGEQFF.

A remark on this clone: Distinct nucleotide sequences in the sample also encode this CDR3. The V and J genes are TRBV10-1 and TRBJ2-5; TRBD2 might be the D (6 bases). Germline V gene data show CDR1 as WNHNN and CDR2 as SYGVQD (reference sequence). V was clipped by 2 bases and J by 5 bases, with 9 bases between them. This CDR3 has 13 residues. The DNA for the CDR3 is TGCGCCAGCAGTGAGGGAGGGCGGGAGACCCAGTACTTC. Protein sequence: CASSEGGRETQYF.

In its sample, this clone was seen a few times. V is TRBV4-1 and J is TRBJ2-7, with D tentatively TRBD1 (6 bases). The CDR3 extends over 15 amino acids. Deletions cut 1 base from V and 4 bases from J, with 14 bases between. Germline V lookup: CDR1 MGHRA, CDR2 YSYEKL. The CDR3 loop is CASSQGESRGYEQYF. The CDR3 DNA follows: TGCGCCAGCAGCCAAGGAGAGTCCAGGGGTTACGAGCAGTACTTC.

V and J are TRBV12-3 or TRBV12-4 and TRBJ1-1; the D is unclear. The V end lost 6 bases, the J end lost 1 base, and 6 bases lay between the germline ends. The CDR3 covers 12 residues. The CDR3 loop reads CASSLRNTEAFF. The CDR3 coding sequence is TGTGCCAGCAGCTTGAGGAACACTGAAGCTTTCTTT.

The gene calls are TRBV7-2 and TRBJ2-5; D is possibly TRBD1 (6 bases). The V gene's germline CDR1 is SGHTA and CDR2 FQGNSA. V lost 2 bases, J lost 5 bases, and 12 bases lay in between. This CDR3 is 14 amino acids long. CDR3 bases: TGTGCCAGCAGCTTAACAGGGCCCCGGGAGACCCAGTACTTC. Translation gives CASSLTGPRETQYF.

The chain links TRBV28 to TRBJ1-1, with D perhaps matching TRBD1 (6 bases). The CDR3 covers 19 residues. V shed 7 bases and J shed 1 base, with 28 bases lying between them. The germline CDR1 and CDR2 sequences are MDHEN and SYDVKM. The CDR3 here is CASTPLPRLSGTKNTEAFF. CDR3 coding DNA: TGTGCCAGCACTCCTTTACCACGGCTCTCCGGGACAAAGAACACTGAAGCTTTCTTT.

This rearrangement joins TRBV19 to TRBJ2-6, with TRBD1 matching 8 bases. V was pared by 1 base and J by 3 bases, with 8 bases of the junction left unmatched. The CDR3 has 18 amino acids. Germline-derived CDR1 and CDR2 are LNHDA and SQIVND (reference sequence). The CDR3 region is CASSIGWDRRYGANVLTF. CDR3 DNA sequence: TGTGCCAGTAGTATAGGGTGGGACAGGCGTTATGGGGCCAACGTCCTGACTTTC.

This clone was picked up one time. The chain couples TRBV5-1 to TRBJ2-2; 7 positions agree with TRBD2. There are 15 residues in the CDR3. The germline V gene encodes CDR1 SGHRS and CDR2 YFSETQ. The V and J ends lost 0 bases and 5 bases, in that order; junction bases with no gene match: 4. The CDR3 coding sequence is TGCGCCAGCAGCTTGGGGGGAGCGGGAACCGGGGAGCTGTTTTTT. It encodes CASSLGGAGTGELFF.

The chain couples TRBV12-3 or TRBV12-4 to TRBJ2-7, with a possible D match to TRBD1 (5 bases). V shed 3 bases and J shed 4 bases, with 10 bases lying between them. This CDR3 contains 13 residues. The CDR3 protein is CASSFLDRYEQYF. The DNA for the CDR3 is TGTGCCAGCAGTTTCCTCGACAGATACGAGCAGTACTTC.

J is TRBJ2-7 and V is TRBV7-2; TRBD1 matches at 10 bases. The CDR3 length is 15 residues. Germline values: CDR1 SGHTA, CDR2 FQGNSA. The V and J ends lost 5 bases and 2 bases, in that order; junction bases with no gene match: 6. The CDR3 here is CASSSRTGGPYEQYF. The CDR3 DNA sequence: TGTGCCAGCAGCAGCCGGACAGGGGGTCCCTACGAGCAGTACTTC.